This T cell receptor (beta chain) was observed in a study of a mutant IDH1 vaccine in newly diagnosed glioma. Overall study: Patients received vaccination from 4-6 weeks after radiotherapy alone, or with temozolomide cycles. Every participant had undergone radiotherapy, temozolomide, or both before, and most underwent both.

Concerning this clone: Its antigen is undetermined.

Specified time point: week 5, during vaccination. With topical imiquimod, each dose of the vaccine consisted of 300 ug of mutant IDH1 20-mer peptide. Some clones are missing from TCRdb's copy, which holds only in-frame ones; the method was immunoSEQ multiplex PCR. The sample has about 25,000 clones; 77% are singletons. Study-wide findings and caveats: Pseudoprogression apparently tracked independently of changes in top peripheral T cell clonotypes. Detectable vaccine-induced immune responses arose in 80% to 95% of patients.

The sequence came from a man aged 35-49 years with glioma. Sequencing used PBMCs, obtained from a glioma patient whose treatment included an IDH1 peptide vaccine.

CDR3 region: CASTPHGGERGDTQYF. CDR3 DNA: TGTGCCAGCACCCCCCACGGGGGGGAGCGCGGAGATACGCAGTATTTT. The chain employs TRBV28 and TRBJ2-3; 8 positions agree with TRBD2. The length of the CDR3 is 16 residues. The germline V gene encodes CDR1 MDHEN and CDR2 SYDVKM. V gave up 7 bases and J gave up 5 bases; unmatched junction bases: 14.